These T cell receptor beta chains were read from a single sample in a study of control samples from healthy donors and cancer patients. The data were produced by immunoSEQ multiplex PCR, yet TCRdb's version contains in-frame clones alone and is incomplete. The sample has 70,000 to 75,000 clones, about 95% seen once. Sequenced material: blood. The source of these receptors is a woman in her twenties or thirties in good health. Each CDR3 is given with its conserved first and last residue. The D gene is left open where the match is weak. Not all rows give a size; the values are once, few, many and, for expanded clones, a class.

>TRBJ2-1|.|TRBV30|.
TGTGCCTGGAACTCACTCGGCAATGAGCAGTTCTTC
CAWNSLGNEQFF
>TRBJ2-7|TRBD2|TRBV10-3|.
TGTGCCATCAGTGAGTCTAGCGGGGGCACCTACGAGCAGTACTTC
CAISESSGGTYEQYF
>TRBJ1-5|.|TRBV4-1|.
TGCGCCAGCAGCCTTGAGCGGGATCAGCCCCAGCATTTT
CASSLERDQPQHF
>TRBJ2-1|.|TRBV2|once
TGTGCCAGCAGTCGGTACAGTTACAATGAGCAGTTCTTC
CASSRYSYNEQFF
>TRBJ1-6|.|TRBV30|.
TGTGCCTGGAGTGTACCGGGGTTCTCACCCCTCCACTTT
CAWSVPGFSPLHF
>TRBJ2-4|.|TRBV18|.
TGTGCCAGCTCACCAGAGATCTTAGCCAAAAACATTCAGTACTTC
CASSPEILAKNIQYF
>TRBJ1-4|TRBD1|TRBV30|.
TGTGCCTGGGGGACAGGGGCGGGGGAAAAACTGTTTTTT
CAWGTGAGEKLFF
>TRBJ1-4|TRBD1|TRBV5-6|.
TGTGCCAGCAGCCTCATCGGACAGGGTATGGAAAAACTGTTTTTT
CASSLIGQGMEKLFF
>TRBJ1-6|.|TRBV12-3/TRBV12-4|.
TGTGCCAGCGGCAGGACAGATAATTCACCCCTCCACTTT
CASGRTDNSPLHF
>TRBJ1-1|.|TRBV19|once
TGTGCCAGTAGTATCAGGTACATGAACACTGAAGCTTTCTTT
CASSIRYMNTEAFF
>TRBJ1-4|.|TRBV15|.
TGTGCCACCAGCAGAGATGTAGGGAGCGAAGAAAAACTGTTTTTT
CATSRDVGSEEKLFF
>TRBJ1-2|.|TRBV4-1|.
TGCGCCAGCAGCCCCCGGACGGAAAACTATGGCTACACCTTC
CASSPRTENYGYTF
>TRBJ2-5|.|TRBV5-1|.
TGCGCCAGCAGCTTGGGGGCCCTCAAAGAGACCCAGTACTTC
CASSLGALKETQYF
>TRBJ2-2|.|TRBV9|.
TGTGCCAGCAACCCGCGGGACAGATACACCGGGGAGCTGTTTTTT
CASNPRDRYTGELFF
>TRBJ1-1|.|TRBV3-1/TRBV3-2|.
TGTGCCAGCACCCCTGCGGAAGGAGATACTGAAGCTTTCTTT
CASTPAEGDTEAFF
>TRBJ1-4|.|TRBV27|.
TGTGCCAGCAGGTCGCGGGGGGACAAGTATGAAAAACTGTTTTTT
CASRSRGDKYEKLFF
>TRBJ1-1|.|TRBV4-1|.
TGCGCCAGCAGCCCGGGACCCTCGAACACTGAAGCTTTCTTT
CASSPGPSNTEAFF
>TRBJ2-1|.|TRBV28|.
TGTGCCAGCAGTCTGCTTATGGGGGCGTCCTACAATGAGCAGTTCTTC
CASSLLMGASYNEQFF
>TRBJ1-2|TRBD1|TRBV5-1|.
TGCGCCAGCAGCTCGCAGGGGGCCGGTGGCTACACCTTC
CASSSQGAGGYTF
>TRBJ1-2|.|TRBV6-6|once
TGTGCCAGCAGTTATTCCGGGCAGGGGTTAGGCTACACCTTC
CASSYSGQGLGYTF
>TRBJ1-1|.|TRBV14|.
TGTGCCAGCAGCCAAGTCGTATTTGGTGACACTGAAGCTTTCTTT
CASSQVVFGDTEAFF
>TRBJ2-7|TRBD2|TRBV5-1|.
TGCGCCAGCAGCTCGGGGAGACTAGCGGGAACCTACGAGCAGTACTTC
CASSSGRLAGTYEQYF
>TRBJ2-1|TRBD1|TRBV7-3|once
TGTGCCAGCAGCTTGTCCGGGACAGCCTCCTACAATGAGCAGTTCTTC
CASSLSGTASYNEQFF
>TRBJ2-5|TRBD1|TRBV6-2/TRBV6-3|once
TGTGCCAGCAGTTACTATGGACAGGAGGAAGAGACCCAGTACTTC
CASSYYGQEEETQYF
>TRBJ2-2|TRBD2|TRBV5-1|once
TGCGCCAGCACTTCTAAGACTAGCCGGAACACCGGGGAGCTGTTTTTT
CASTSKTSRNTGELFF
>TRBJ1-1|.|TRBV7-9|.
TGTGCCAGCAGCCCCCCAGACAGGCTCGGTCCTTTCTTT
CASSPPDRLGPFF
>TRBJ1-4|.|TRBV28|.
TGTGCCAGCAGGACGGGGGTAACGAAACTGTTTTTT
CASRTGVTKLFF
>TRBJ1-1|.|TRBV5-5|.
TGTGCCAGCAGCTCTAGAGGCCATTACGACGGTTCGAACACTGAAGCTTTCTTT
CASSSRGHYDGSNTEAFF